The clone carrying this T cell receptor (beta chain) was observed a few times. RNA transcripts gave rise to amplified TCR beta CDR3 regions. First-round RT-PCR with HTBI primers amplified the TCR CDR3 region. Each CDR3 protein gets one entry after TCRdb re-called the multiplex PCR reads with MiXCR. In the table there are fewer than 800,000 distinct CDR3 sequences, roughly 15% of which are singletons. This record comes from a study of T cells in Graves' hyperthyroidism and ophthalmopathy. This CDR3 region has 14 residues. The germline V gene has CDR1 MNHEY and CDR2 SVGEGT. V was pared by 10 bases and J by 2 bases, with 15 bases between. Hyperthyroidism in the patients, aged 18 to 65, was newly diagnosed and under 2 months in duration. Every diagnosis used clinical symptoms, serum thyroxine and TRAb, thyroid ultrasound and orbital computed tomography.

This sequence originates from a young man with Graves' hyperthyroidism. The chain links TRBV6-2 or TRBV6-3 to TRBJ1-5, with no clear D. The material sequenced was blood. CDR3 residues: CAIDMRVRNQPQHF. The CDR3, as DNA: TGTGCCATCGATATGAGGGTTCGCAATCAGCCCCAGCATTTT.